Below, one TCR beta chain is given with its context. This sample was taken from a study of shared clonotypes between healthy human individuals. TCRdb's copy holds only in-frame clones and misses some; the assay was immunoSEQ multiplex PCR. The sample records 2 million or so clones, 85% to 95% being singletons. The ends lost 4 bases at V and 0 bases at J; junction bases unmatched: 6. Germline V gene lookup returns CDR1 KGHSH and CDR2 LQKENI. This CDR3 region has 16 residues. The TCR was taken from a young man in good health. Sequences were obtained from naive CD4+ T cells sorted from blood. Regarding subset: CD45RA+ positively selected. The chain links TRBV18 to TRBJ2-5, with 9 bases aligning to TRBD2. CDR3 in amino acids: CASSRVSGGNQETQYF. In DNA form, the CDR3 reads TGTGCCAGCTCACGGGTTAGCGGGGGAAACCAAGAGACCCAGTACTTC. Filled out from reference TRBV18 and TRBJ2-5, the complete variable domain reads NAGVMQNPRHLVRRRGQEARLRCSPMKGHSHVYWYRQLPEEGLKFMVYLQKENIIDESGMPKERFSAEFPKEGPSILRIQQVVRGDSAAYFCASSRVSGGNQETQYFGPGTRLLVL.